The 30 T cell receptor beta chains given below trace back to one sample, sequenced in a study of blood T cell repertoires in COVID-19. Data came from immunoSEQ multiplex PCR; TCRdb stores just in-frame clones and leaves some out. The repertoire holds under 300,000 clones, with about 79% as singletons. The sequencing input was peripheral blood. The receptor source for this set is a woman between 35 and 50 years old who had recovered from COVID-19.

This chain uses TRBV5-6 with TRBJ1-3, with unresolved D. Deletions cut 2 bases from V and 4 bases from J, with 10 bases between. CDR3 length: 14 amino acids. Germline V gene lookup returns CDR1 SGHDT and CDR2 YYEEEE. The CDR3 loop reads CASSFLNSGNTIYF. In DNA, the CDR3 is TGTGCCAGCAGCTTCTTGAACAGCGGAAACACCATATATTTT. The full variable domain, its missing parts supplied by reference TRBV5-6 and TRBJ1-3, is DAGVTQSPTHLIKTRGQQVTLRCSPKSGHDTVSWYQQALGQGPQFIFQYYEEEERQRGNFPDRFSGHQFPNYSSELNVNALLLGDSALYLCASSFLNSGNTIYFGEGSWLTVV.

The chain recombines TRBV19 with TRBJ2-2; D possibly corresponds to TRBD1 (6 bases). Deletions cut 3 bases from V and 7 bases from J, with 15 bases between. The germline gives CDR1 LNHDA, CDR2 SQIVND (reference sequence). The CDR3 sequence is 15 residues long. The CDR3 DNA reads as TGTGCCAGTAGTATGTACCACAGGGTTGGCGGGGAGCTGTTTTTT. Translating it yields CASSMYHRVGGELFF.

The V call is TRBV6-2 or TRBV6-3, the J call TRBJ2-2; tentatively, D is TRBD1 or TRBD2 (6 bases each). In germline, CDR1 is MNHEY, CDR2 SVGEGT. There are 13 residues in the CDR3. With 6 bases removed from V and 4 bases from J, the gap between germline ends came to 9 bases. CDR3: CASSGGVTGELFF. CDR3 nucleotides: TGTGCCAGCAGCGGGGGCGTCACCGGGGAGCTGTTTTTT.

The CDR3 is CASSPGWGLDTEAFF. CDR3 DNA: TGTGCCAGCTCGCCGGGGTGGGGGCTGGACACTGAAGCTTTCTTT. The V gene is TRBV18, the J gene TRBJ1-1; D may be TRBD1 (6 bases). The CDR3 is made up of 15 amino acids. V was pared by 6 bases and J by 3 bases, with 17 bases between. CDR1 and CDR2 from the germline V gene are KGHSH and LQKENI.

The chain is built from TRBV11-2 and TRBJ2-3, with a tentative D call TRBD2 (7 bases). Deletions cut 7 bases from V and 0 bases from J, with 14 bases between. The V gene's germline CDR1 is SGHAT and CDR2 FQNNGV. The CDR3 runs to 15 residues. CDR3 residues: CASTRGGGSTDTQYF. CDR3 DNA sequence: TGTGCCAGCACCCGGGGAGGGGGTAGCACAGATACGCAGTATTTT.

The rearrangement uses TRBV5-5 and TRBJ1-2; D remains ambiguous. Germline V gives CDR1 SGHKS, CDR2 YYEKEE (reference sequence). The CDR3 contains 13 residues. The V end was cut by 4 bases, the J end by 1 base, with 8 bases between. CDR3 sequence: CASSPGVNYGYTF. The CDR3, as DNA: TGTGCCAGCAGCCCCGGGGTTAACTATGGCTACACCTTC.

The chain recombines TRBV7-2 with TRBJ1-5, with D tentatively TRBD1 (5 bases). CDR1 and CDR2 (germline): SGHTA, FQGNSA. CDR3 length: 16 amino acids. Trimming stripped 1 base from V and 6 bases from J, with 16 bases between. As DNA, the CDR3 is TGTGCCAGCAGCTTAGGGTCGCAGGGAGGATCTCAGCCCCAGCATTTT. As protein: CASSLGSQGGSQPQHF.

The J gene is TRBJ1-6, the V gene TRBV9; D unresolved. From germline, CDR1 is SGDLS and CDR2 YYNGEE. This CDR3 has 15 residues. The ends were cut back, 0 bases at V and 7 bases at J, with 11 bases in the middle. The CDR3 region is CASSVGPRENSPLHF. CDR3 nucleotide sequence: TGTGCCAGCAGCGTAGGGCCTAGGGAGAATTCACCCCTCCACTTT.

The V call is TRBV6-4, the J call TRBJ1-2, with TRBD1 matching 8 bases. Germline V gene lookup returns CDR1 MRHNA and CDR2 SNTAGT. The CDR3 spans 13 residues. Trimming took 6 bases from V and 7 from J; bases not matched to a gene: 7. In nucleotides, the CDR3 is TGTGCCAGCAGGTCAGACAGGGGAGGTGGCTACACCTTC. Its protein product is CASRSDRGGGYTF.

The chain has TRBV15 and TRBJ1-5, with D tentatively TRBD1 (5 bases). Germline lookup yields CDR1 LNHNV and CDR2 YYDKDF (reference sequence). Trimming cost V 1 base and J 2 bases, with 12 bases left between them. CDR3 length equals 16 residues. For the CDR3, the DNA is TGTGCCACCAGCAGAGGGGGCGACACTGGCAATCAGCCCCAGCATTTT. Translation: CATSRGGDTGNQPQHF. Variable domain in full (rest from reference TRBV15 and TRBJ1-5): DAMVIQNPRYQVTQFGKPVTLSCSQTLNHNVMYWYQQKSSQAPKLLFHYYDKDFNNEADTPDNFQSRRPNTSFCFLDIRSPGLGDTAMYLCATSRGGDTGNQPQHFGDGTRLSIL.

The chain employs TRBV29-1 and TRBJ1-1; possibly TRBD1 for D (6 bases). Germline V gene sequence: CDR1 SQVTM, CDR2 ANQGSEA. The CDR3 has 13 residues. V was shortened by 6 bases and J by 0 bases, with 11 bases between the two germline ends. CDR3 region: CSVRRGLNTEAFF. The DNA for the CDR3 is TGCAGCGTGCGAAGGGGGTTGAACACTGAAGCTTTCTTT.

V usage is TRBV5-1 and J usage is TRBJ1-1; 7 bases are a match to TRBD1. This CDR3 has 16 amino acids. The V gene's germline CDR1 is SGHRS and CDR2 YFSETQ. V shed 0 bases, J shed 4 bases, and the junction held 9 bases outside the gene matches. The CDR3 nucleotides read TGCGCCAGCAGCTTGGCCGGGACAGCTGATCTCACTGAAGCTTTCTTT. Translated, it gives CASSLAGTADLTEAFF.

The CDR3 region has the DNA TGCGCCAGCAGCCAACGAGATACTGGAAACACCATATATTTT. Translating gives CASSQRDTGNTIYF. V and J are TRBV4-3 and TRBJ1-3; no clear D. The CDR3 consists of 14 residues. Trimming pared 2 bases from V and 2 bases from J, leaving 7 bases between. The germline V gene encodes CDR1 LGHNA and CDR2 YSLEER.

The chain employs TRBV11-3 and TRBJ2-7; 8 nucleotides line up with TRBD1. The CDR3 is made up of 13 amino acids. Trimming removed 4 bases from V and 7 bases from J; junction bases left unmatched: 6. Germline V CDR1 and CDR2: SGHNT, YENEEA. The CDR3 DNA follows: TGTGCCAGCAGCTCGGACAGGGCGGGGGAGCAGTACTTC. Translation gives CASSSDRAGEQYF.

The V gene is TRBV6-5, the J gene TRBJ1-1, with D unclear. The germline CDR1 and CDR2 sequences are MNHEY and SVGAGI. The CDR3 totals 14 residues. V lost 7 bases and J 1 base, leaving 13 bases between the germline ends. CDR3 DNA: TGTGCCAGCAAAAAGCTTCCTACGAACACTGAAGCTTTCTTT. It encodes CASKKLPTNTEAFF.

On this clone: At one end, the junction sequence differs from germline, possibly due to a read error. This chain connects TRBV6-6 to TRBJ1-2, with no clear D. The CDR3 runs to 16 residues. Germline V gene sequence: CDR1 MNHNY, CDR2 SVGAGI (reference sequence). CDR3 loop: CASNYPTRGRNYGYTF. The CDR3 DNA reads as TGTGCCAGCAATTACCCGACACGAGGGCGTAACTATGGCTACACCTTC.

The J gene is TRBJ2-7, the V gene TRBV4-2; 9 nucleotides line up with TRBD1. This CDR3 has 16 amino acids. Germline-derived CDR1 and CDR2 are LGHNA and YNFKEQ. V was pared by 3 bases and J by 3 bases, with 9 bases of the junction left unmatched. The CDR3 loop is CASSQERTGAFYEQYF. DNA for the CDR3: TGTGCCAGCAGCCAGGAAAGGACAGGGGCTTTCTACGAGCAGTACTTC.

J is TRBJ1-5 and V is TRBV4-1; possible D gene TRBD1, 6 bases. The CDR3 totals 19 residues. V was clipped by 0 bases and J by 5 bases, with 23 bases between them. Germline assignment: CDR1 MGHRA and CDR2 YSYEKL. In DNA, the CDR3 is TGCGCCAGCAGCCAAGATCTAGGGGTAGGGGGGGGATATCATCAGCCCCAGCATTTT. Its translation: CASSQDLGVGGGYHQPQHF.

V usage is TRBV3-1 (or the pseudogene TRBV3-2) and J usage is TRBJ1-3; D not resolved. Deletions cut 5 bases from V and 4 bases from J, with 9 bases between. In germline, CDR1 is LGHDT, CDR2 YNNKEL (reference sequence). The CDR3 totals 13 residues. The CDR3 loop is CASSSPGGNTIYF. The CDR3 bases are TGTGCCAGCAGCTCCCCCGGGGGAAACACCATATATTTT.

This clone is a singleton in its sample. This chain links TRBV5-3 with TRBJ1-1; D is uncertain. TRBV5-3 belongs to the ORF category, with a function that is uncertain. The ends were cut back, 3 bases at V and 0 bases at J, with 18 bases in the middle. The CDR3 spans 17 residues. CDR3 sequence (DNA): TGTGCCAGAAGCTCCTTCCGATTCCAAGACTTGAACACTGAAGCTTTCTTT. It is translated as CARSSFRFQDLNTEAFF.

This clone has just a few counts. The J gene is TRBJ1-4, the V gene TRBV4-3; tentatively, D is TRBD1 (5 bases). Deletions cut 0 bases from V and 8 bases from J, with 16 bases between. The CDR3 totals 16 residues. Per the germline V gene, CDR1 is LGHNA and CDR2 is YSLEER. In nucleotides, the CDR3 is TGCGCCAGCAGCCAAGATTCGTTTCAAGGGGTCGAAAAACTGTTTTTT. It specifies CASSQDSFQGVEKLFF.

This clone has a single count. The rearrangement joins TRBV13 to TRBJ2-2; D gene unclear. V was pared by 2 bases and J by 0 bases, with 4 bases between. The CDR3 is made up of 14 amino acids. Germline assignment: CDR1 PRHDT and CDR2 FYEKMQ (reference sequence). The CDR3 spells CASSLSANTGELFF. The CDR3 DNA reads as TGTGCCAGCAGCTTATCCGCGAACACCGGGGAGCTGTTTTTT.

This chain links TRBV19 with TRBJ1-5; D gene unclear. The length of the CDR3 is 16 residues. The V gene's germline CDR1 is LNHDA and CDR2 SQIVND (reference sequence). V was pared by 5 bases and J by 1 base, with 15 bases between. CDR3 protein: CASSPQRVMSNQPQHF. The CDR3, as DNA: TGTGCCAGTAGTCCCCAAAGAGTAATGAGCAATCAGCCCCAGCATTTT.

The CDR3 here is CASSSGLDSINSPLHF. The CDR3 nucleotides read TGTGCCAGCAGCTCTGGCCTCGACAGCATAAATTCACCCCTCCACTTT. V and J are TRBV7-9 and TRBJ1-6; weak D call: TRBD1 (5 bases). Germline loops: CDR1 SEHNR, CDR2 FQNEAQ (reference sequence). CDR3 length: 16 amino acids. V lost 4 bases, J lost 7 bases, and 17 bases lay in between. Looking up the rest from reference TRBV7-9 and TRBJ1-6 gives the full variable domain: DTGVSQNPRHKITKRGQNVTFRCDPISEHNRLYWYRQTLGQGPEFLTYFQNEAQLEKSRLLSDRFSAERPKGSFSTLEIQRTEQGDSAMYLCASSSGLDSINSPLHFGNGTRLTVT.

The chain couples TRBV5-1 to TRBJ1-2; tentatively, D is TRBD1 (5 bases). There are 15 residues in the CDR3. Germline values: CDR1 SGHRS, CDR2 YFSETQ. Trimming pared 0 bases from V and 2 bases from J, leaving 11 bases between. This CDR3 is CASSLAGDANYGYTF. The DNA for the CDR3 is TGCGCCAGCAGCTTGGCGGGGGACGCGAACTATGGCTACACCTTC.

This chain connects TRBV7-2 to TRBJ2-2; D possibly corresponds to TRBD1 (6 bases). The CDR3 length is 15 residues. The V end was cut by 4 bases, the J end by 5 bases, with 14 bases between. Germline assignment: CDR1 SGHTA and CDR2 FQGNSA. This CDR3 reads CASSSYQGLTGELFF. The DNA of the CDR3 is TGTGCCAGCAGCTCGTACCAGGGGTTGACCGGGGAGCTGTTTTTT.

The CDR3 DNA reads as TGTGCCAGCAGCTTGGGGGCAGGTTTGAACACTGAAGCTTTCTTT. It encodes CASSLGAGLNTEAFF. This chain joins TRBV5-5 and TRBJ1-1, with D hard to call. The ends were cut back, 0 bases at V and 0 bases at J, with 9 bases in the middle. This CDR3 is 15 amino acids long. Germline CDR1 is SGHKS and CDR2 is YYEKEE (reference sequence).

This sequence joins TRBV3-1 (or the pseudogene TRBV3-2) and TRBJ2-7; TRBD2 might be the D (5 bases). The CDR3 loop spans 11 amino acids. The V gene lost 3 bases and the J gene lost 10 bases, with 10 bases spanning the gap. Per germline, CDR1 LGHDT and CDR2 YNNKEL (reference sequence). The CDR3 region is CASSHRDVQYF. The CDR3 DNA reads TGTGCCAGCAGCCACCGGGATGTACAGTACTTC.

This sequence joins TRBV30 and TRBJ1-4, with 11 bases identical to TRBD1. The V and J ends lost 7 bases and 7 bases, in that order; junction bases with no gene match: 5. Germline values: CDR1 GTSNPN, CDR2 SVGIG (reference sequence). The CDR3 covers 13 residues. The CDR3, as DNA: TGTGCCTCCGGACAGGGGGCCAGTGAAAAACTGTTTTTT. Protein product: CASGQGASEKLFF.

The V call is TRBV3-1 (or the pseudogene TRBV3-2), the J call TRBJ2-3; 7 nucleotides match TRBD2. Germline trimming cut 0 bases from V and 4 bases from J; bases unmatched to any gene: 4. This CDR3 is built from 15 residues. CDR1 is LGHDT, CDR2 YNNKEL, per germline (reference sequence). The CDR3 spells CASSQDRDYPDTQYF. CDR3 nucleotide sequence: TGTGCCAGCAGCCAAGACCGGGACTACCCAGATACGCAGTATTTT.